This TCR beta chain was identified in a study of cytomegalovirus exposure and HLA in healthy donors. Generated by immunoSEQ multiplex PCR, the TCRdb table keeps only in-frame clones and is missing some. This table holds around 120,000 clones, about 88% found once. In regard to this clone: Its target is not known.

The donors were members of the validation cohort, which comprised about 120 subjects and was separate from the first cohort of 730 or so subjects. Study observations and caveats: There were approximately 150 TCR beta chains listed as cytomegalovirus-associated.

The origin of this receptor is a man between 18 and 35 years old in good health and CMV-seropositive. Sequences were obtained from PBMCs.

The CDR3 DNA is TGTGCCAGCAGCCTAGGGGCACGGGGTGAGCAGTTCTTC. Translation gives CASSLGARGEQFF. The V call is TRBV7-2, the J call TRBJ2-1; D might be TRBD1 or TRBD2, each matching 5 bases. The CDR3 extends over 13 amino acids. V lost 5 bases to trimming and J lost 9 bases, with 14 bases between them. Germline-derived CDR1 and CDR2 are SGHTA and FQGNSA.